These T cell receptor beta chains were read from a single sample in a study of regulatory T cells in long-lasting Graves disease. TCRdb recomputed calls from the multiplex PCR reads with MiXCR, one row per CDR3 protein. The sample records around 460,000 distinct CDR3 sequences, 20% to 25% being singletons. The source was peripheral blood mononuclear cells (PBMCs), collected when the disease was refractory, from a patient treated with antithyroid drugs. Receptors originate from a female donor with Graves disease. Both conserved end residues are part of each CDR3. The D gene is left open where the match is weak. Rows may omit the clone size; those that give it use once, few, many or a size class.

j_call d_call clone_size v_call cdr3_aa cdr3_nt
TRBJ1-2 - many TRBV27 CASSLGQGKNYYGYTF TGTGCCAGCAGTTTAGGGCAGGGGAAAAATTACTATGGCTACACCTTC
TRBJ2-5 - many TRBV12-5 CASGLSGRETQYF TGTGCTAGTGGTTTATCGGGGCGCGAGACCCAGTACTTC
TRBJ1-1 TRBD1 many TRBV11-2 CASSLRQGRTEAFF TGTGCCAGCAGCCTCCGACAGGGAAGAACTGAAGCTTTCTTT
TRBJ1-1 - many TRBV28 CASSLWSGAPGTEAFF TGTGCCAGCAGTTTATGGTCGGGGGCGCCGGGCACTGAAGCTTTCTTT
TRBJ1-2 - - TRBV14 CASSQDASSYHGYTF TGTGCCAGCAGCCAAGATGCCAGCTCTTACCATGGCTACACCTTC
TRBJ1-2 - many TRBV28 CATKGGGAHGYTF TGTGCCACCAAGGGTGGGGGGGCGCATGGCTACACCTTC
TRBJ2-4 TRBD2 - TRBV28 CASSPTSGGPGEVLAKNIQYF TGTGCCAGCAGTCCGACTAGCGGGGGCCCGGGCGAGGTACTAGCCAAAAACATTCAGTACTTC
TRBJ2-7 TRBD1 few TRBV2 CASRRGGGQYF TGTGCCAGCAGACGAGGGGGCGGGCAGTACTTC
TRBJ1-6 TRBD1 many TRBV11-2 CASSLATGTSSYNSPLHF TGTGCCAGCAGCTTAGCGACAGGGACCAGCTCCTATAATTCACCCCTCCACTTT
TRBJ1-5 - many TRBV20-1 CSATLSQGRGQPQHF TGCAGTGCTACTCTTTCACAGGGAAGGGGACAGCCCCAGCATTTT
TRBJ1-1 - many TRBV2 CASYYGGPEAFF TGTGCTTCCTATTATGGGGGCCCTGAAGCTTTCTTT
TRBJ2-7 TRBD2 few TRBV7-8 CASSPRRAGVYEQYF TGTGCCAGCAGCCCCAGACGAGCGGGGGTCTACGAGCAGTACTTC
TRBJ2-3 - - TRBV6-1 CALRGTSGDTQYF TGTGCCCTAAGGGGTACGTCCGGAGATACGCAGTATTTT
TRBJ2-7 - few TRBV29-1 CSVVWAVSSYEQYF TGCAGCGTTGTTTGGGCCGTAAGCTCCTACGAGCAGTACTTC
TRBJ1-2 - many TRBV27 CASSLSTPGSGFYGYTF TGTGCCAGCAGTTTATCTACCCCGGGTAGTGGATTCTATGGCTACACCTTC
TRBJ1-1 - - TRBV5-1 CASSLEGRRSNTEAFF TGCGCCAGCAGCTTGGAAGGCAGGCGCTCGAACACTGAAGCTTTCTTT
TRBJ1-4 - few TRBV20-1 CSARDLEKLFF TGCAGTGCCCGGGACCTCGAAAAACTGTTTTTT
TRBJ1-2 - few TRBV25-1 CASSEGGGAGYGYTF TGTGCCAGCAGTGAAGGGGGAGGCGCGGGCTATGGCTACACCTTC
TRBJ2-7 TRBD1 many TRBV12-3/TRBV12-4 CASSQVQGQNSYEQYF TGTGCCAGCAGCCAAGTACAGGGACAGAACTCCTACGAGCAGTACTTC
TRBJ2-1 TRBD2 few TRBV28 CASSSTYTSGSTYNEQFF TGTGCCAGCAGTTCCACCTACACTAGCGGGAGTACCTACAATGAGCAGTTCTTC
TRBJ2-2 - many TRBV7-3 CASSLQGTGELFF TGTGCCAGCAGCTTACAAGGCACCGGGGAGCTGTTTTTT
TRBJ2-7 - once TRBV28 CASSTVLGEVLLYEQYF TGTGCCAGCAGTACCGTGCTCGGGGAGGTACTCCTCTACGAGCAGTACTTC
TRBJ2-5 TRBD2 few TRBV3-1 CASQGASGRVKTQYF TGTGCCAGCCAAGGGGCTAGCGGGAGGGTAAAGACCCAGTACTTC
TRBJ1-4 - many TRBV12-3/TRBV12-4 CASSSGTPNEKLFF TGTGCCAGCAGTTCCGGGACACCCAATGAAAAACTGTTTTTT
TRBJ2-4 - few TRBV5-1 CASSGTLNIQYF TGCGCCAGCAGCGGTACTTTGAACATTCAGTACTTC
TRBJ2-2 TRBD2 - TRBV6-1 CASRLAGEPGELFF TGTGCCAGCAGGCTAGCGGGAGAACCCGGGGAGCTGTTTTTT
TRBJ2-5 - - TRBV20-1 CSALPRQEGFFETQYF TGCAGTGCGCTTCCCAGGCAGGAAGGATTCTTCGAGACCCAGTACTTC
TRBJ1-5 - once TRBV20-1 CSAGGGNSNQPQHF TGCAGTGCCGGCGGTGGGAATAGCAATCAGCCCCAGCATTTT
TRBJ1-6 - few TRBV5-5 CASSGQNSPLHF TGTGCCAGCAGCGGACAGAATTCACCCCTCCACTTT
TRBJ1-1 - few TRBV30 CAWSEADRKAFF TGTGCCTGGAGTGAGGCTGACAGAAAAGCTTTCTTT
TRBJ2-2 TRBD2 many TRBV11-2 CASSFSGANTGELFF TGTGCCAGCAGCTTTAGCGGGGCGAACACCGGGGAGCTGTTTTTT
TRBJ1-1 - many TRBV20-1 CSARGRGTEAFF TGCAGTGCTAGAGGCCGAGGAACTGAAGCTTTCTTT
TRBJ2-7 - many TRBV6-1 CASSRGAIRVEQYF TGTGCCAGCAGTAGGGGGGCTATAAGGGTCGAGCAGTACTTC
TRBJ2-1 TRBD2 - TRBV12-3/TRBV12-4 CASSRTQGLAGAGEQFF TGTGCCAGCAGTAGAACCCAGGGACTAGCGGGAGCTGGTGAGCAGTTCTTC
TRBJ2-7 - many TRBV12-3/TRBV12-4 CASSLEREQYF TGTGCCAGCAGTTTGGAGCGCGAGCAGTACTTC
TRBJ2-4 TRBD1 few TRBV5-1 CASSLALGQGRVEYF TGCGCCAGCAGCTTGGCCCTAGGACAGGGAAGGGTGGAGTACTTC
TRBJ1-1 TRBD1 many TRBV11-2 CATSRTGRLNTEAFF TGTGCCACCTCACGGACAGGGAGACTGAACACTGAAGCTTTCTTT
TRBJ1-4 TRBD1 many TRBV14 CASSSRQGTNEKLFF TGTGCCAGCAGCTCCCGACAGGGAACTAATGAAAAACTGTTTTTT
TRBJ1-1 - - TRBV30 CAWTPLENTEAFF TGTGCCTGGACCCCCCTGGAGAACACTGAAGCTTTCTTT
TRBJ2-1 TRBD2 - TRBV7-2 CASSRAGGGRNEQFF TGTGCCAGCAGTCGCGCGGGGGGCGGGAGAAATGAGCAGTTCTTC
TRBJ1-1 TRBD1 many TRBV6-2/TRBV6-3 CASSATGRIAEAFF TGTGCCAGCAGTGCGACAGGGAGGATCGCTGAAGCTTTCTTT